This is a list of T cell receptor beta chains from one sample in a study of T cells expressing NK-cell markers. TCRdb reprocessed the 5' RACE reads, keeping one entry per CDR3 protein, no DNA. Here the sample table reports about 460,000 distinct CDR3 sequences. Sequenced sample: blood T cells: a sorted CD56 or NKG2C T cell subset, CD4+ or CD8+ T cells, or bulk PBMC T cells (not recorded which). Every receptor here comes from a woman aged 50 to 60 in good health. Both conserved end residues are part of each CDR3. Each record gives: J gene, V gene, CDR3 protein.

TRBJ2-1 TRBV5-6 CASRPRAGAYNEQFF
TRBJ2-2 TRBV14 CASSRTSKIGELFF
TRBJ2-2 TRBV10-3 CAIRGTRNTGELFF
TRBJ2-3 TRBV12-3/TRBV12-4 CASTPLGLASTDTQYF
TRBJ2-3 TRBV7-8 CASSPIAGGPTDTQYF
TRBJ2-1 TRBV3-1 CASSPTSGRVNEQFF
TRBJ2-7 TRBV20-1 CSARVSPSDEQYF
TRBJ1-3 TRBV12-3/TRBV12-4 CASSGGQYSGNTIYF
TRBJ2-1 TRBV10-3 CAIGIQGMEQFF
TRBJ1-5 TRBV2 CASSGTGQRYQPQHF
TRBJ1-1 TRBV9 CASSPQVGPVFDEAFF
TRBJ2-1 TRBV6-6 CASSYQGTDEQFF
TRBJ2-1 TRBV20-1 CRVPGLAGQDNSYNEQFF
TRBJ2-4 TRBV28 CASTGGDQNIQYF
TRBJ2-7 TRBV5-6 CASTKEAGVFYEQYF
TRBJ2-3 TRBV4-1 CASSQPTSAPDTQYF
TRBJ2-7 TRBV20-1 CSAAYSTSYEQYF
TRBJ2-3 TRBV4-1 CASSQSRDRISDTQYF
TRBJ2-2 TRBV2 CASSEARVGTGELFF
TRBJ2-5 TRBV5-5 CASSFSWDEEETQYF
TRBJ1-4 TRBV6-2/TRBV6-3 CASSYFGGLGTNEKLFF
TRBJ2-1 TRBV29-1 CSVKAGGQHEQFF
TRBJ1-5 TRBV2 CASRSDLFNQPQHF
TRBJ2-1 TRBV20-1 CSAREGKAQFF
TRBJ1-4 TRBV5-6 CASRLRGQGEKLFF
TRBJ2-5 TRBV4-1 CASSQPTSGDGKTQYF
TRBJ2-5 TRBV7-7 CASSLDGGEGETQYF
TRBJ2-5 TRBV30 CAWKGGRTQETQYF
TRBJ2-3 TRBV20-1 CSASPGANTDTQYF
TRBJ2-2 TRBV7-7 CASSPGLAKTGELFF
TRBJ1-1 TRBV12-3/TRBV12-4 CASSPKQGMNTEAFF
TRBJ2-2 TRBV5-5 CASRTSGRSNTGELFF
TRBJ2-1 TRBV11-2 CASSPRLARDEQFF
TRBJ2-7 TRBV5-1 CASSPGGLAPSYEQYF
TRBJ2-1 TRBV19 CASSRRAPNEQFF
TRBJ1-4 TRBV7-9 CASSSYPERINEKLFF
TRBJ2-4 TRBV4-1 CASSQGPILDKKNIQYF
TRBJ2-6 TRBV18 CASSPLEWANVLTF
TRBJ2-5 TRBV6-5 CASIIGFRVPKETQYF
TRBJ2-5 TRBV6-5 CASSRTKAGTQYF
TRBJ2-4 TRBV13 CASSYSGRENIQYF
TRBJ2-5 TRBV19 CASSSWDSQETQYF
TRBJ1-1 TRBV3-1 CASSHGTGTEAFF
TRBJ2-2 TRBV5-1 CASSLRGQDAGELFF
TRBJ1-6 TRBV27 CASSPQRLNNSPLHF
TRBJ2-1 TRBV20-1 CSASGRLAAQFF
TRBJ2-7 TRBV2 CASRVLGILREQYF
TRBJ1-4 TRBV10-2 CASRAGTSEKLFF
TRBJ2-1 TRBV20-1 CSANTGNEQFF
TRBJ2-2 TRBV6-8 CARYLGQHANTGELFF
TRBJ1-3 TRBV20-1 CSAREDSLSGNTIYF
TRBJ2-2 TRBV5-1 CASSLVRQGTGELFF
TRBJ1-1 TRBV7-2 CASRKGTGRGNTEAFF
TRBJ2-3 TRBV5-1 CASSSFETGGPDTQYF